This T cell receptor (beta chain) was captured by sequencing in a study of early T cells in non-severe SARS-CoV-2 infection. Overall study results and limits: Matching with VDJdb favored anti-spike CD8 responses (missing private and CD4 specificities).

The CDR3 extends over 16 amino acids. Per the germline V gene, CDR1 is LGHDT and CDR2 is YNNKEL (reference sequence). V shed 1 base and J shed 6 bases, with 13 bases lying between them. Each single cDNA molecule received a unique molecular identifier. From the 5' RACE reads, TCRdb called clonotypes with MiXCR, one entry per CDR3 protein. The data hold 55,000 to 75,000 distinct CDR3 sequences, with about 9.3% observed a single time. Turning to this clonotype: Antigen unknown.

Sequenced material: whole blood. The receptor was derived from an adult who was a healthcare worker with PCR-confirmed SARS-CoV-2 infection or an uninfected control (not recorded which). This chain joins TRBV3-1 and TRBJ1-6; D not resolved. This chain's CDR3 is CASSQGSRGGNSPLHF. DNA for the CDR3: TGTGCCAGCAGCCAAGGAAGCAGAGGAGGTAATTCACCCCTCCACTTT.